Below are 18 T cell receptor beta chains sequenced from a single sample in a study of tumor-infiltrating lymphocytes in primary liver carcinoma (dated by TCRdb to the late 2010s). Without any cell sorting, total RNA and DNA were extracted together from around 18-30 mg of bulk tissue using the AllPrep DNA/RNA mini kit. This sample was sequenced with an Illumina HiSeq 2500. Using a constant-region primer and ProtoScript II reverse transcriptase, TCRbeta-specific cDNA was reverse-transcribed from 500 ng total RNA. TCRbeta libraries were built with three nested multiplex PCR rounds, a slightly modified ARM-PCR procedure. Each of the first two PCR rounds ran for approximately 9 cycles and used multiplex TRBV1-TRBV30 forward primers together with a Cbeta reverse primer. TCRdb reran the public reads through fastp at Q25 and MiXCR, keeping productive beta chains. Rows are unified per CDR3 protein, each entry keeping the most common DNA and genes. In this sample the table shows about 66,000 distinct CDR3 sequences, about two thirds of which occur a single time. The ten largest clonotypes hold around two fifths of the sample.

Sequencing input: liver tumor tissue from sampling region 4. In the paper's terms, the cell subset or site label means: tumor region T4, right-lateral pole. These receptors were obtained from a man between 35 and 55 years old with primary liver carcinoma and hepatitis B virus infection.

Comments on this clonotype: A read error may produce the germline difference seen at one junction end. The chain combines TRBV6-5 with TRBJ2-3; a possible D gene is TRBD1 (6 bases). The CDR3 has 16 amino acids. Looked up from germline, CDR1 is MNHEY and CDR2 is SVGAGI. The CDR3 coding sequence is TGTGCCAGCAGTCTAGCCTCGGGACACGGGTCTGATACGAAGTACTTT. Residues: CASSLASGHGSDTKYF.

V and J are TRBV6-1 and TRBJ1-5; D is possibly TRBD1 (5 bases). Germline lookup yields CDR1 MNHNS and CDR2 SASEGT. V lost 4 bases to trimming and J lost 7 bases, with 20 bases between them. The CDR3 spans 16 residues. DNA of the CDR3: TGTGCCAGCAGTGTCATTACAGTGCCCCGGGGGCAGCCCCAGCATTTT. It yields the protein CASSVITVPRGQPQHF.

Relative to its sample, this clonotype is medium-sized. V gene TRBV5-1 combines with J gene TRBJ2-3, with D possibly TRBD2 on 5 matching bases. Trimming cost V 5 bases and J 2 bases, with 9 bases left between them. The length of the CDR3 is 13 residues. Looked up from germline, CDR1 is SGHRS and CDR2 is YFSETQ. In DNA, the CDR3 is TGCGCCAGCAGGGGAGCGGTCACAGATACGCAGTATTTT. Translated: CASRGAVTDTQYF.

With respect to this clonotype: Germline is not matched at one junction end, which may reflect a read error. The rearrangement joins TRBV20-1 to TRBJ1-1, with D hard to call. Germline CDR1 reads DFQATT; CDR2 reads SNEGSKA (reference sequence). CDR3 length: 11 residues. This CDR3 is CSTSRNTEAFF. DNA for the CDR3: TGCAGTACTAGCAGGAACACTGAAGCTTTCTTT.

As concerns this clonotype: One end of the junction varies from germline; a read error may be responsible. The chain carries TRBV11-2 and TRBJ2-2, with a weak D call TRBD1 (5 bases). The CDR3 runs to 16 residues. Germline CDR1 reads SGHAT; CDR2 reads FQNNGV. In DNA form, the CDR3 reads TGTGCCAGCAGTAGGCTTAGGGGCGCGAAGACCGGGGAGCTGTTTTTT. Translating gives CASSRLRGAKTGELFF. The complete variable domain, with remaining parts taken from reference TRBV11-2 and TRBJ2-2, reads EAGVAQSPRYKIIEKRQSVAFWCNPISGHATLYWYQQILGQGPKLLIQFQNNGVVDDSQLPKDRFSAERLKGVDSTLKIQPAKLEDSAVYLCASSRLRGAKTGELFFGEGSRLTVL.

Comments on this clonotype: Sequence at one end of the junction differs from germline and may be a read error. V gene TRBV11-2 combines with J gene TRBJ2-7, with a weak D call TRBD2 (5 bases). The germline CDR1 and CDR2 sequences are SGHAT and FQNNGV. The length of the CDR3 is 15 residues. This chain's CDR3 is CDSSLGSGISGEEYF. As DNA, the CDR3 is TGTGACAGCAGCTTAGGGTCCGGGATCTCTGGCGAGGAGTACTTC.

The rearrangement joins TRBV12-3 or TRBV12-4 to TRBJ2-6; D not resolved. V was clipped by 6 bases and J by 9 bases, with 12 bases between them. This CDR3 is 13 amino acids long. For the CDR3, the DNA is TGTGCCAGCAGCCTAAATTACCACAACGTCCTGACTTTC. Translating gives CASSLNYHNVLTF.

CDR3 nucleotides: TGCAGCGTTGAACAGGGGGAGAATGAGCAGTTCTTC. Amino acids: CSVEQGENEQFF. The V and J genes are TRBV29-1 and TRBJ2-1, with 7 nucleotides matching TRBD1. The CDR3 has 12 residues. Germline V gene data show CDR1 as SQVTM and CDR2 as ANQGSEA. V was pared by 2 bases and J by 7 bases, with 2 bases of the junction left unmatched.

The J gene is TRBJ1-2, the V gene TRBV4-3, with D possibly being TRBD1 (6 bases). The V and J ends lost 1 base and 10 bases respectively, with 16 bases between them. The CDR3 runs to 14 residues. Germline CDR1 LGHNA, CDR2 YSLEER. The CDR3 loop reads CASSQVLTGSDYTF. CDR3 nucleotide sequence: TGCGCCAGCAGCCAAGTTTTGACAGGATCTGACTACACCTTC.

Regarding this clonotype: Likely a read error: the CDR3 ends without its conserved phenylalanine or tryptophan. V gene TRBV29-1 combines with J gene TRBJ2-1; either TRBD1 or TRBD2 may fit D (5 bases each). Germline V lookup: CDR1 SQVTM, CDR2 ANQGSEA. V dropped 7 bases and J dropped 8 bases, with 15 bases sitting between them. The CDR3 runs 12 residues. CDR3 sequence: CSGLQDFDEQFL. The CDR3 DNA reads TGCAGCGGACTACAGGATTTCGATGAGCAGTTCCTC.

Details on this clonotype: The final CDR3 position lacks the conserved phenylalanine or tryptophan, pointing to a likely read error. The chain joins TRBV10-3 to TRBJ2-6; the D gene could be TRBD1 or TRBD2 (5 bases each). The CDR3 runs 14 residues. Germline CDR1 is ENHRY and CDR2 is SYGVKD. The CDR3 reads CATRGETGANVLTL. In nucleotides, the CDR3 is TGTGCCACTCGAGGGGAAACTGGGGCCAATGTCCTGACTCTC.

This clonotype has a handful of counts. The chain has TRBV6-2 or TRBV6-3 and TRBJ2-7, with unresolved D. The CDR3 is 11 residues long. Germline V CDR1 and CDR2: MNHEY, SVGEGT. V lost 9 bases and J lost 3, with 9 bases in between. The CDR3 DNA reads as TGTGCCAGTAGGGCTGTCTACGAGCAGTACTTC. It specifies CASRAVYEQYF.

This clonotype was counted a few times. A much larger clone differs by one base, so this may be a read error. The genes are TRBV11-2 and TRBJ2-5; the match to TRBD2 covers 7 bases. Germline-derived CDR1 and CDR2 are SGHAT and FQNNGV. The CDR3 contains 16 residues. V lost 4 bases to trimming and J lost 2 bases; unmatched junction nucleotides: 10. CDR3 loop: CASSSYGGRTQETQYF. In DNA, the CDR3 is TGTGCCAGCAGCTCCTATGGCGGGAGAACACAAGAGACCCAGTACTTC.

With regard to this clonotype: Being one base from a much bigger clone, this may be a read error. CDR3 sequence: CSGQVASYGYTF. The CDR3 nucleotides read TGCAGTGGACAGGTGGCGTCCTATGGCTACACCTTC. This chain uses TRBV20-1 with TRBJ1-2; D perhaps matches TRBD1 (6 bases). Germline CDR1 is DFQATT and CDR2 is SNEGSKA (reference sequence). The length of the CDR3 is 12 residues. Between the trimmed V and J ends, which lost 7 bases and 4 bases, there was a span of 13 bases.

Turning to this clonotype: The CDR3 ends on some other residue instead of the conserved phenylalanine or tryptophan, so this is likely a read error. The CDR3 nucleotides are TGTGCCAGCAGTATGACAGGGGCCACCCAGCCCCAGCATTTG. Its protein product is CASSMTGATQPQHL. V and J are TRBV28 and TRBJ1-5, with TRBD1 matching 8 bases. There are 14 residues in the CDR3. Germline V lookup: CDR1 MDHEN, CDR2 SYDVKM. V shed 5 bases and J 7 bases; nucleotides not matched to a gene: 7.

Concerning this clonotype itself: A much bigger clone sits one base away, suggesting this may be a read error. The V gene is TRBV5-1, the J gene TRBJ1-5, with D maybe TRBD1 (6 bases). CDR1 is SGHRS and CDR2 is YFSETQ in the germline V gene. Trimming left V 4 bases short and J 6 bases short, with 17 bases between. CDR3 length: 15 amino acids. The CDR3 reads CASSPGHREGQPQHF. The CDR3 DNA is TGCGCCAGCAGCCCAGGGCACAGGGAGGGTCAGCCCCAGCATTTT.

The chain links TRBV29-1 to TRBJ2-1; 11 bases are shared with TRBD2. J gave up 9 bases and V 6 bases, and 7 bases lay outside the gene matches. This CDR3 comprises 13 residues. CDR1 and CDR2 (germline): SQVTM, ANQGSEA. The CDR3 nucleotides read TGCAGCGTGACTAGCGGGAAGTACTGTGAGCAGTTCTTC. Amino acids: CSVTSGKYCEQFF.

Concerning this clonotype: At one boundary the junction diverges from the germline segment, which might be a read error. This rearrangement joins TRBV29-1 to TRBJ2-5; 9 bases are a match to TRBD1. CDR1 and CDR2 from the germline V gene are SQVTM and ANQGSEA. The CDR3 sequence is 17 residues long. The chain's CDR3 is CNVVFKRGQGPQETQYF. The CDR3 DNA is TGCAACGTTGTTTTTAAACGAGGACAGGGGCCACAAGAGACCCAATACTTC.